A single T cell receptor (beta chain) is shown here with its context. This specimen comes from a study of blood T cell repertoires in COVID-19. Losses at the gene ends were 1 base for V and 1 base for J; bases not matched to a gene: 10. The germline gives CDR1 SEHNR, CDR2 FQNEAQ (reference sequence). CDR3 length: 18 residues. The repertoire was sequenced with immunoSEQ multiplex PCR; TCRdb's copy has only in-frame clones and lacks some. This sample yields some 240,000 clones, of which roughly 86% are seen a single time; less than 4% belongs to the top ten. The material sequenced was PBMCs or T cells enriched from blood (not recorded which). The chain employs TRBV7-9 and TRBJ2-3, with 8 bases lining up with TRBD2. This receptor was obtained from a woman between 40 and 55 years old with acute COVID-19. The CDR3: CASSLEVRSGKCTDTQYF. The CDR3, as DNA: TGTGCCAGCAGCTTAGAGGTACGTAGCGGGAAGTGCACAGATACGCAGTATTTT.